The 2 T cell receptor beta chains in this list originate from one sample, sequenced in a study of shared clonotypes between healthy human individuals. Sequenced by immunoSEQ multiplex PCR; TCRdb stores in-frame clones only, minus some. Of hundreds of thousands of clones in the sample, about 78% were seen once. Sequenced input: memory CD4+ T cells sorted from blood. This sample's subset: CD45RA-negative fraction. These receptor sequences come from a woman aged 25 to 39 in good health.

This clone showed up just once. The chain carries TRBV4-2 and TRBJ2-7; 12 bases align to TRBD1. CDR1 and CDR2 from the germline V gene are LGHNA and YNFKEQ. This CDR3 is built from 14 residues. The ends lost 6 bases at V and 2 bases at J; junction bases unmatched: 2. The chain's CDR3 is CASRRDRGPYEQYF. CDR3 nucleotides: TGTGCCAGCAGAAGGGACAGGGGGCCCTACGAGCAGTACTTC.

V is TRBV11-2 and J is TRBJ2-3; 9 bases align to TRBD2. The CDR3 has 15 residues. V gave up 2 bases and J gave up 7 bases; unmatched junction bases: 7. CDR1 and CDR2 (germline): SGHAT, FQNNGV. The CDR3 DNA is TGTGCCAGCAGCTTAATCCCTAGCGGGACCCATACGCAGTATTTT. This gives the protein CASSLIPSGTHTQYF.